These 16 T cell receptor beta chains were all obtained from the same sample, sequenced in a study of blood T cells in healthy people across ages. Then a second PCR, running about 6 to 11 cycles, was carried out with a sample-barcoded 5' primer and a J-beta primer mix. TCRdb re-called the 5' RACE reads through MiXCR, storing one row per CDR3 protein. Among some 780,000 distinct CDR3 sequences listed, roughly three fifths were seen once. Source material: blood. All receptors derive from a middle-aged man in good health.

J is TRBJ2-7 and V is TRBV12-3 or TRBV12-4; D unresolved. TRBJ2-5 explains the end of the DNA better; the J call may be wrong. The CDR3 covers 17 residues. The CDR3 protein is CASSFFASNPEKKTQYF. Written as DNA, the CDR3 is TGTGCCAGCAGTTTTTTTGCCAGTAATCCAGAGAAGAAGACCCAGTACTTC.

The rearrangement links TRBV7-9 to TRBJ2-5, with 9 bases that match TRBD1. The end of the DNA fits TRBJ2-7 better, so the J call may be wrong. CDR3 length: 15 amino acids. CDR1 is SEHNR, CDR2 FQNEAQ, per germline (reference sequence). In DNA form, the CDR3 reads TGTGCCAGCAGGTCCCCGGGACAGGGTTTCCACGAGCAGTACTTC. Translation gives CASRSPGQGFHEQYF.

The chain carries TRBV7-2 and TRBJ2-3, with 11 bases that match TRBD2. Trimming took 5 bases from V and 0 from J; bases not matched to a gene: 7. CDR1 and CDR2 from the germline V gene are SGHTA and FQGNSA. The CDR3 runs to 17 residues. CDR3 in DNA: TGTGCCAGCAGCCGGAGGACTAGCGGGCGCAGCACAGATACGCAGTATTTT. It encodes CASSRRTSGRSTDTQYF.

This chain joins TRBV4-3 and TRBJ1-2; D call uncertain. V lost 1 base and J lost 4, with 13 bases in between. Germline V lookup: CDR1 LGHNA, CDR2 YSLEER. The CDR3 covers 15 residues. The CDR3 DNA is TGCGCCAGCAGCCAAGCTGGTCCGGGTTCCTATGGCTACACCTTC. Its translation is CASSQAGPGSYGYTF.

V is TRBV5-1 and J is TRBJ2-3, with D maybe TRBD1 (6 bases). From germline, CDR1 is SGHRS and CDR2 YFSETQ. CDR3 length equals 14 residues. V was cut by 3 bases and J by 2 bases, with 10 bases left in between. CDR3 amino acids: CASSYTGTTDTQYF. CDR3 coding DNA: TGCGCCAGCAGCTATACAGGGACCACAGATACGCAGTATTTT.

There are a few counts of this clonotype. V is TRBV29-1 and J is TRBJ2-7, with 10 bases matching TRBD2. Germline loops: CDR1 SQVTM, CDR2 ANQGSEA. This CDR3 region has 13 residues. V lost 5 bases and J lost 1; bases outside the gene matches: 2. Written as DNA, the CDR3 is TGCAGCGTTCTAGCGGGAGTATCCTACGAGCAGTACTTC. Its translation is CSVLAGVSYEQYF.

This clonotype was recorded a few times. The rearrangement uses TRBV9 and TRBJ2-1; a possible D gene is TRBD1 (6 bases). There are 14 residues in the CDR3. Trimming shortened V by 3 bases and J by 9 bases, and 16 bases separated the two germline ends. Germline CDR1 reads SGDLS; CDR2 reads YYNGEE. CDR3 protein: CASSAVDSFTEQFF. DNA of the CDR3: TGTGCCAGCAGCGCCGTGGACAGTTTCACTGAGCAGTTCTTC.

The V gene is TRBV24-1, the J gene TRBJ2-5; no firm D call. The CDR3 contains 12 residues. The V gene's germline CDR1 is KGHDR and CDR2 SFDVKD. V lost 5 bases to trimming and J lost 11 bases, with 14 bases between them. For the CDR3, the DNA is TGTGCCACCAGTGTCCAGAGTGGTGAGCAGTACTTC. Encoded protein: CATSVQSGEQYF.

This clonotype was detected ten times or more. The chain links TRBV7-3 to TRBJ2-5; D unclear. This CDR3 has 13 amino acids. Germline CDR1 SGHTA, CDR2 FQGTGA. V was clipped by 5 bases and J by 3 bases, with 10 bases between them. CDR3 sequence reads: CASSRSQEETQYF. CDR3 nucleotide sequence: TGTGCCAGCAGCAGGTCCCAGGAAGAGACCCAGTACTTC.

For the CDR3, the DNA is TGTGCCAGCAAGGGACAGGGTTATCAGCCCCAGCATTTT. Translation gives CASKGQGYQPQHF. The V call is TRBV7-9, the J call TRBJ1-5, with 9 nucleotides matching TRBD1. The CDR3 has 13 amino acids. J was trimmed by 5 bases and V by 7 bases; bases with no gene match: 3. CDR1 is SEHNR and CDR2 is FQNEAQ in the germline V gene (reference sequence).

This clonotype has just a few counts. The CDR3 reads CATSSDNSGANVLTF. The CDR3 DNA reads as TGTGCCACCAGCAGTGACAATTCTGGGGCCAACGTCCTGACTTTC. V and J are TRBV15 and TRBJ2-6; D gene ambiguous. Trimming removed 3 bases from V and 1 base from J, with 7 bases in between. Germline V gene lookup returns CDR1 LNHNV and CDR2 YYDKDF (reference sequence). The CDR3 sequence is 15 residues long.

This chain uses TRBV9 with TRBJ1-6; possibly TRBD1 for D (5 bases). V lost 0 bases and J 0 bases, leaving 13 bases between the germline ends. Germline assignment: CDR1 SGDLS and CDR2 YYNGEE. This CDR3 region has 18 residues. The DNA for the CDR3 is TGTGCCAGCAGCGTAGGTCCCCTCGGGGCCTCCTATAATTCACCCCTCCACTTT. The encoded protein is CASSVGPLGASYNSPLHF.

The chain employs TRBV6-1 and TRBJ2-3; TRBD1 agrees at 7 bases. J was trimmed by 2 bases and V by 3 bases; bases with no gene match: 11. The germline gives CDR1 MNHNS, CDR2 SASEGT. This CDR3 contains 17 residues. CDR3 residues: CASSDQRDSPITDTQYF. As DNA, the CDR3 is TGTGCCAGCAGTGACCAGAGGGACAGCCCGATCACAGATACGCAGTATTTT.

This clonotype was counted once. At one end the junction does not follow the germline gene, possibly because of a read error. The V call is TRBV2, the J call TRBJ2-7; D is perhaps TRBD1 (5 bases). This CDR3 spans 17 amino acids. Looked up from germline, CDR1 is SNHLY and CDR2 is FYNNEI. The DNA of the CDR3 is TGTGCCAGCAGTGTAGGGGTCAATCGTGAGAGCTCCGACGAGCAGTACTTC. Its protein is CASSVGVNRESSDEQYF.

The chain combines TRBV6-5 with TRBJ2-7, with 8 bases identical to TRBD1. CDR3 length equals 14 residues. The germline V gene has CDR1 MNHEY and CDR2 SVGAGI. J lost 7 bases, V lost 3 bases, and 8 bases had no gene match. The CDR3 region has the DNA TGTGCCAGCAGTTATTCGACAGGGGTATGGGAGCAGTACTTC. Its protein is CASSYSTGVWEQYF.

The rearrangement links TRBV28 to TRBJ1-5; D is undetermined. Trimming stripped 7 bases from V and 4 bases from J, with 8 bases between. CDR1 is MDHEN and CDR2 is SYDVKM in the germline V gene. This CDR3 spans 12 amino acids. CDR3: CASTEKNQPQHF. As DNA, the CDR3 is TGTGCCAGCACCGAGAAGAATCAGCCCCAGCATTTT.